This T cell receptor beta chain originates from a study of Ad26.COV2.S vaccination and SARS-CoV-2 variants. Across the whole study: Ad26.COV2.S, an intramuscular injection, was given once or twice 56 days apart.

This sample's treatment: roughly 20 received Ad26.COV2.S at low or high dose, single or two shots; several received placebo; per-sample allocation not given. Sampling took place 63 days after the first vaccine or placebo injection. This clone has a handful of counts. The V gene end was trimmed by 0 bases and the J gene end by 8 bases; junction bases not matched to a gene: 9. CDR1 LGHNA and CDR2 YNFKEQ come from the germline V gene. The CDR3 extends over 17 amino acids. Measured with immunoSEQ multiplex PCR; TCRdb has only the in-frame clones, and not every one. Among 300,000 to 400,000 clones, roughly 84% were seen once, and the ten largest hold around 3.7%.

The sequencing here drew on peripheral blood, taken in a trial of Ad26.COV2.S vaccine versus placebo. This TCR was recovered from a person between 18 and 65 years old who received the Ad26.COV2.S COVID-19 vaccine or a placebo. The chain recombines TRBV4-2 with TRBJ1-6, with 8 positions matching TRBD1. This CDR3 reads CASSQEKGRQGYSPLHF. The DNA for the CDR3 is TGTGCCAGCAGCCAAGAGAAGGGGAGACAGGGGTATTCACCCCTCCACTTT.